The sequence of this T cell receptor (beta chain) was determined in a study of Ad26.COV2.S vaccination and SARS-CoV-2 variants. For the study at large: Recipients of Ad26.COV2.S got it intramuscularly, once or twice 56 days apart. Study results and caveats: Following vaccination, spike-specific CD8+ and CD4+ T cell responses reportedly exhibited substantial breadth.

This clone was counted a single time. What it binds is not known. Documented treatment: around 19 received Ad26.COV2.S at low or high dose, single or two shots; roughly five received placebo; per-sample allocation not given. Vaccine and placebo recipients were sampled on day 63 after the first injection. Adults aged 18-55 years in Boston included the donor. In germline, CDR1 is SNHLY, CDR2 FYNNEI. There are 15 residues in the CDR3. With 1 base removed from V and 0 bases from J, the gap between germline ends came to 7 bases. Some clones are missing from TCRdb's copy, which holds only in-frame ones; the method was immunoSEQ multiplex PCR. The table has a few hundred thousand clones, 85% to 90% seen once; the top ten hold 3.5% to 4%.

This chain connects TRBV2 to TRBJ1-5; D ambiguous. The receptor's source is a person aged 18 to 59 who received the Ad26.COV2.S COVID-19 vaccine or a placebo. Sequencing used peripheral blood, obtained in a trial of Ad26.COV2.S vaccine versus placebo. CDR3 coding DNA: TGTGCCAGCAGTGAAGGTCAGGATAGCAATCAGCCCCAGCATTTT. Encoded protein: CASSEGQDSNQPQHF.